This T cell receptor (beta chain) was sequenced during a study of blood T cells in healthy people across ages. Through a sample-barcoded 5' primer and a J-beta primer mix, a second PCR was run for roughly 7 to 11 cycles. At least 2.5 million CDR3-containing paired-end reads were obtained per sample. TCRdb independently ran MiXCR on the 5' RACE reads; one entry per CDR3 protein. The repertoire has about 1.4 million distinct CDR3 sequences, approximately 59% of them found once; the top ten carry 6.5% to 8.5%. CDR3 length equals 15 residues. Germline values: CDR1 MNHEY, CDR2 SVGAGI. About this clonotype itself: Its cognate antigen is unknown.

Study-level points and caveats: Researchers said unsorted PBMCs prevented a conclusive naive versus antigen-experienced comparison.

The origin of this receptor is a man aged 18 to 29 in good health. The chain employs TRBV6-5 and TRBJ2-4, with 10 bases that match TRBD2. The end of the DNA aligns better with TRBJ2-7, so the J call may be wrong. The sample taken for sequencing was blood. CDR3 DNA sequence: TGTGCCAGCAGCGCCGGACTAGCGGCCTACTACGAGCAGTACTTC. Protein product: CASSAGLAAYYEQYF.